The 32 T cell receptor beta chains reported below all come from one sample, sequenced in a study of shared clonotypes between healthy human individuals. Data came from immunoSEQ multiplex PCR; TCRdb stores just in-frame clones and leaves some out. The data show around 2.5 million clones, with roughly 93% seen just once and approximately 0.36% held by the top ten. The material sequenced was naive CD4+ T cells from PBMCs. The subset: CD45RA+ positively selected. All receptors come from a man aged 18 to 30 in good health. Some clones in this sample may be carry-over from other donors' samples.

This chain connects TRBV18 to TRBJ2-3; D is uncertain. The length of the CDR3 is 15 residues. With 1 base removed from V and 2 bases from J, the gap between germline ends came to 10 bases. Germline V lookup: CDR1 KGHSH, CDR2 LQKENI. CDR3 sequence (DNA): TGTGCCAGCTCACCACAACCTCCAGTCACAGATACGCAGTATTTT. It yields the protein CASSPQPPVTDTQYF. The full variable domain, in which reference TRBV18 and TRBJ2-3 provide the parts outside the CDR3, is NAGVMQNPRHLVRRRGQEARLRCSPMKGHSHVYWYRQLPEEGLKFMVYLQKENIIDESGMPKERFSAEFPKEGPSILRIQQVVRGDSAAYFCASSPQPPVTDTQYFGPGTRLTVL.

CDR3 nucleotides: TGTGCCACCAGCAAAGAAACAGTCTCCTACGAGCAGTACTTC. Amino acid sequence: CATSKETVSYEQYF. J is TRBJ2-7 and V is TRBV15; D is unresolved. CDR1 is LNHNV, CDR2 YYDKDF, per germline (reference sequence). V shed 4 bases and J shed 0 bases, with 10 bases lying between them. CDR3 length: 14 amino acids.

V and J are TRBV5-1 and TRBJ2-6; possible D gene TRBD1, 5 bases. The CDR3 contains 15 residues. Germline V CDR1 and CDR2: SGHRS, YFSETQ. V was clipped by 6 bases and J by 2 bases, with 12 bases between them. The CDR3 DNA is TGCGCCAGCAAAGGGGTTTTGACTGGGGCCAACGTCCTGACTTTC. Its protein product is CASKGVLTGANVLTF.

The chain employs TRBV7-9 and TRBJ2-7; 7 nucleotides align to TRBD2. The trim removed 4 bases at V and 1 base at J, leaving 7 bases unmatched. Per the germline V gene, CDR1 is SEHNR and CDR2 is FQNEAQ (reference sequence). This CDR3 is built from 15 residues. The CDR3: CASSSPTGRSYEQYF. The CDR3, as DNA: TGTGCCAGCAGCTCCCCTACCGGGAGGTCCTACGAGCAGTACTTC. The full variable domain, with the rest looked up from reference TRBV7-9 and TRBJ2-7, is DTGVSQNPRHKITKRGQNVTFRCDPISEHNRLYWYRQTLGQGPEFLTYFQNEAQLEKSRLLSDRFSAERPKGSFSTLEIQRTEQGDSAMYLCASSSPTGRSYEQYFGPGTRLTVT.

The CDR3 loop is CASSYTAGGNTEAFF. The CDR3, as DNA: TGTGCCAGCAGCTATACTGCGGGCGGGAACACTGAAGCTTTCTTT. The chain joins TRBV11-2 to TRBJ1-1; no definite D call. CDR3 length: 15 residues. Trimming pared 4 bases from V and 1 base from J, leaving 13 bases between. Germline V gives CDR1 SGHAT, CDR2 FQNNGV.

This chain uses TRBV5-4 with TRBJ1-1; D not resolved. V was pared by 2 bases and J by 2 bases, with 7 bases between. This CDR3 has 13 residues. Germline CDR1 is SGHNT and CDR2 is YYREEE (reference sequence). The CDR3 DNA is TGTGCCAGCAGCTTACGGACTAACACTGAAGCTTTCTTT. Its translation: CASSLRTNTEAFF.

V usage is TRBV29-1 and J usage is TRBJ1-1; 10 positions match TRBD1. Germline CDR1 and CDR2: SQVTM and ANQGSEA. The CDR3 is 19 amino acids. The CDR3 DNA follows: TGCAGTACCGGGCGAAGGCTAGGGACAGGGGACGACGTGAACACTGAAGCTTTCTTT. Translating gives CSTGRRLGTGDDVNTEAFF.

The chain couples TRBV6-6 to TRBJ2-7; D tentatively fits TRBD1 or TRBD2 (5 bases each). Trimming shortened V by 6 bases and J by 5 bases, and 20 bases separated the two germline ends. The CDR3 has 15 residues. The germline V gene has CDR1 MNHNY and CDR2 SVGAGI (reference sequence). Here the CDR3 DNA reads TGTGCCAGCAGAGATCCGGGACCCCAGAATCACGAGCAGTACTTC. Its protein is CASRDPGPQNHEQYF.

Regarding this clone: At the DNA level, this CDR3 is encoded by other sequences in the same sample as well. The chain carries TRBV9 and TRBJ2-2; D uncertain. CDR3 length: 14 amino acids. CDR1 SGDLS and CDR2 YYNGEE come from the germline V gene. The V end lost 1 base, the J end lost 0 bases, and 4 bases lay between the germline ends. The CDR3 loop reads CASSVQANTGELFF. Written as DNA, the CDR3 is TGTGCCAGCAGCGTACAGGCGAACACCGGGGAGCTGTTTTTT. Looking up the rest from reference TRBV9 and TRBJ2-2 gives the full variable domain: DSGVTQTPKHLITATGQRVTLRCSPRSGDLSVYWYQQSLDQGLQFLIQYYNGEERAKGNILERFSAQQFPDLHSELNLSSLELGDSALYFCASSVQANTGELFFGEGSRLTVL.

This clone was seen once. This chain uses TRBV2 with TRBJ1-1; D gene uncertain. This CDR3 region has 13 residues. The V end was cut by 7 bases, the J end by 1 base, with 10 bases between. CDR1 and CDR2 from the germline V gene are SNHLY and FYNNEI. The CDR3 DNA is TGTGCCAGCAACTTTGACACGAACACTGAAGCTTTCTTT. This gives the protein CASNFDTNTEAFF.

The J gene is TRBJ2-2, the V gene TRBV13; 10 bases are shared with TRBD1. The CDR3 has 16 residues. Germline-derived CDR1 and CDR2 are PRHDT and FYEKMQ (reference sequence). The ends lost 6 bases at V and 2 bases at J; junction bases unmatched: 6. In DNA form, the CDR3 reads TGTGCCAGCAGTCGACAGGGGGCGATAAACACCGGGGAGCTGTTTTTT. It translates to CASSRQGAINTGELFF.

The rearrangement joins TRBV2 to TRBJ2-7; a weak D match, TRBD1 (6 bases). Germline-derived CDR1 and CDR2 are SNHLY and FYNNEI. This CDR3 contains 14 residues. Trimming removed 6 bases at V and 3 bases at J, with 15 bases between. The CDR3 is CASRPQGRGYEQYF. CDR3 sequence (DNA): TGTGCCAGCAGGCCACAGGGACGGGGCTACGAGCAGTACTTC.

This rearrangement joins TRBV7-3 to TRBJ1-2, with D perhaps matching TRBD1 (6 bases). Per germline, CDR1 SGHTA and CDR2 FQGTGA. The V end was cut by 0 bases, the J end by 0 bases, with 8 bases between. The length of the CDR3 is 15 residues. CDR3 nucleotide sequence: TGTGCCAGCAGCTTAACTACAGGGTCTAACTATGGCTACACCTTC. Translation gives CASSLTTGSNYGYTF.

The V and J genes are TRBV7-9 and TRBJ2-3; 9 bases agree with TRBD1. The CDR3 is made up of 15 amino acids. V lost 5 bases to trimming and J lost 0 bases; unmatched junction nucleotides: 3. CDR1 is SEHNR, CDR2 FQNEAQ, per germline (reference sequence). The CDR3 is CASSGTGFSTDTQYF. CDR3 in DNA: TGTGCCAGCAGCGGGACAGGGTTTAGCACAGATACGCAGTATTTT.

This chain joins TRBV5-6 and TRBJ2-1; D remains unclear. V lost 2 bases, J lost 4 bases, and 7 bases lay in between. Germline CDR1 and CDR2: SGHDT and YYEEEE. The CDR3 has 13 residues. The CDR3 is CASSFPLYNEQFF. The CDR3 DNA sequence: TGTGCCAGCAGCTTCCCCCTATACAATGAGCAGTTCTTC.

This chain uses TRBV6-5 with TRBJ1-5; the D is unclear. The germline CDR1 and CDR2 sequences are MNHEY and SVGAGI. The V and J ends lost 9 bases and 0 bases respectively, with 12 bases between them. The CDR3 totals 14 residues. Here the CDR3 reads CASSATYSNQPQHF. CDR3 DNA: TGTGCCAGTTCGGCCACGTATAGCAATCAGCCCCAGCATTTT.

The V gene is TRBV5-1, the J gene TRBJ2-5; 12 bases are shared with TRBD2. The germline CDR1 and CDR2 sequences are SGHRS and YFSETQ. The CDR3 has 17 amino acids. The trim removed 0 bases at V and 5 bases at J, leaving 8 bases unmatched. The CDR3 is CASSLALAGGPEETQYF. The CDR3 DNA sequence: TGCGCCAGCAGCTTGGCCCTAGCGGGAGGGCCAGAGGAGACCCAGTACTTC. The complete variable domain, with remaining parts taken from reference TRBV5-1 and TRBJ2-5, reads KAGVTQTPRYLIKTRGQQVTLSCSPISGHRSVSWYQQTPGQGLQFLFEYFSETQRNKGNFPGRFSGRQFSNSRSEMNVSTLELGDSALYLCASSLALAGGPEETQYFGPGTRLLVL.

This chain joins TRBV7-3 and TRBJ2-1, with D unresolved. V was shortened by 2 bases and J by 2 bases, with 19 bases between the two germline ends. Germline loops: CDR1 SGHTA, CDR2 FQGTGA. This CDR3 has 18 amino acids. The CDR3 region is CASSLLGGASEPYNEQFF. DNA for the CDR3: TGTGCCAGCAGCTTACTAGGTGGCGCTTCAGAGCCCTACAATGAGCAGTTCTTC.

The chain joins TRBV6-6 to TRBJ2-5, with 10 positions matching TRBD2. V shed 6 bases and J 4 bases; nucleotides not matched to a gene: 11. Germline CDR1 and CDR2: MNHNY and SVGAGI (reference sequence). The CDR3 loop spans 16 amino acids. CDR3: CASSRKREGRRETQYF. The CDR3 bases are TGTGCCAGCAGCAGAAAGCGGGAGGGCCGTCGAGAGACCCAGTACTTC.

This chain joins TRBV25-1 and TRBJ2-7, with TRBD1 identical over 9 bases. The trim removed 3 bases at V and 4 bases at J, leaving 4 bases unmatched. Looked up from germline, CDR1 is MGHDK and CDR2 is SYGVNS. The CDR3 sequence is 14 residues long. CDR3 DNA sequence: TGTGCCAGCAGTGATTGGACAGGGGCATACGAGCAGTACTTC. Translated, it gives CASSDWTGAYEQYF.

The V call is TRBV5-1, the J call TRBJ2-2, with a weak D call TRBD2 (6 bases). With 2 bases removed from V and 2 bases from J, the gap between germline ends came to 13 bases. The CDR3 covers 16 residues. CDR1 is SGHRS and CDR2 is YFSETQ in the germline V gene. The CDR3 coding sequence is TGCGCCAGCAGCTTTGTGGGAGGAATTAACACCGGGGAGCTGTTTTTT. It encodes CASSFVGGINTGELFF.

The chain joins TRBV6-5 to TRBJ1-5; 7 positions agree with TRBD1. The CDR3 extends over 15 amino acids. J gave up 3 bases and V 4 bases, and 6 bases lay outside the gene matches. CDR1 is MNHEY and CDR2 is SVGAGI in the germline V gene. The CDR3 protein is CASSFNRGPNQPQHF. The DNA of the CDR3 is TGTGCCAGCAGTTTTAACAGGGGTCCCAATCAGCCCCAGCATTTT.

This chain connects TRBV5-1 to TRBJ2-5; D might be TRBD1 or TRBD2, each matching 6 bases. V lost 4 bases to trimming and J lost 3 bases, with 16 bases between them. Germline V gives CDR1 SGHRS, CDR2 YFSETQ. The CDR3 extends over 15 amino acids. The CDR3 region is CASSEGGHLEETQYF. The DNA for the CDR3 is TGCGCCAGCAGCGAGGGGGGACATTTAGAAGAGACCCAGTACTTC.

V is TRBV11-3 and J is TRBJ2-5; D is unresolved. This CDR3 region has 13 residues. Germline V gene sequence: CDR1 SGHNT, CDR2 YENEEA. The V end lost 2 bases, the J end lost 5 bases, and 9 bases lay between the germline ends. The CDR3 reads CASSLRPAETQYF. As DNA, the CDR3 is TGTGCCAGCAGCTTAAGGCCTGCTGAGACCCAGTACTTC. Using reference TRBV11-3 and TRBJ2-5 for the parts outside the CDR3, the full variable domain is EAGVVQSPRYKIIEKKQPVAFWCNPISGHNTLYWYLQNLGQGPELLIRYENEEAVDDSQLPKDRFSAERLKGVDSTLKIQPAELGDSAVYLCASSLRPAETQYFGPGTRLLVL.

This clone was seen a few times. The rearrangement links TRBV5-6 to TRBJ2-2, with D perhaps matching TRBD2 (5 bases). Germline V gene lookup returns CDR1 SGHDT and CDR2 YYEEEE. The V gene lost 0 bases and the J gene lost 7 bases, with 7 bases spanning the gap. This CDR3 contains 13 residues. The DNA for the CDR3 is TGTGCCAGCAGCTTGGAGGCGGGCGGGGAGCTGTTTTTT. This sequence encodes CASSLEAGGELFF.

The chain uses TRBV5-1 and TRBJ2-7, with TRBD1 identical over 10 bases. CDR1 is SGHRS and CDR2 is YFSETQ in the germline V gene. The CDR3 is made up of 16 amino acids. The trim removed 3 bases at V and 1 base at J, leaving 7 bases unmatched. In DNA form, the CDR3 reads TGCGCCAGCAGCTACCTGGACAGGGGGGGATCCTACGAGCAGTACTTC. Protein product: CASSYLDRGGSYEQYF.

V is TRBV5-1 and J is TRBJ2-7; D remains ambiguous. The CDR3 length is 14 residues. Germline assignment: CDR1 SGHRS and CDR2 YFSETQ. V gave up 4 bases and J gave up 7 bases, with 18 bases separating them. The CDR3 region is CASSNTGPFGEQYF. The DNA for the CDR3 is TGCGCCAGCAGCAATACCGGGCCCTTCGGGGAGCAGTACTTC.

This chain links TRBV6-1 with TRBJ1-4; TRBD1 might be the D (5 bases). Between the trimmed V and J ends, which lost 2 bases and 8 bases, there was a span of 15 bases. Germline-derived CDR1 and CDR2 are MNHNS and SASEGT. The CDR3 is 15 residues long. The chain's CDR3 is CASSERGRSPEKLFF. The CDR3 DNA sequence: TGTGCCAGCAGTGAAAGGGGCAGGTCTCCCGAAAAACTGTTTTTT.

The chain joins TRBV18 to TRBJ1-1; D is perhaps TRBD1 (5 bases). This CDR3 spans 17 amino acids. Germline V gene sequence: CDR1 KGHSH, CDR2 LQKENI. Trimming removed 6 bases at V and 4 bases at J, with 24 bases between. CDR3 sequence: CASSPIRVLGGGTEAFF. CDR3 nucleotide sequence: TGTGCCAGCTCTCCCATCAGGGTTCTGGGGGGAGGCACTGAAGCTTTCTTT.

This clone was seen only a few times. The V and J genes are TRBV18 and TRBJ1-1, with D possibly being TRBD1 (6 bases). Germline V gives CDR1 KGHSH, CDR2 LQKENI. V lost 3 bases, J lost 7 bases, and 15 bases lay in between. CDR3 size: 14 residues. In DNA, the CDR3 is TGTGCCAGCTCACCTTCAGGGGCGACGGGTGAAGCTTTCTTT. Translation: CASSPSGATGEAFF. Full variable domain (remainder filled in from reference TRBV18 and TRBJ1-1): NAGVMQNPRHLVRRRGQEARLRCSPMKGHSHVYWYRQLPEEGLKFMVYLQKENIIDESGMPKERFSAEFPKEGPSILRIQQVVRGDSAAYFCASSPSGATGEAFFGQGTRLTVV.

V gene TRBV7-8 combines with J gene TRBJ2-7; TRBD2 might be the D (6 bases). CDR1 and CDR2 from the germline V gene are SGHVS and FQNEAQ. This CDR3 spans 15 amino acids. Trimming cost V 1 base and J 3 bases, with 13 bases left between them. The CDR3: CASSLELAAIYEQYF. The CDR3 DNA reads as TGTGCCAGCAGCTTAGAACTAGCAGCGATCTACGAGCAGTACTTC.

This chain joins TRBV6-1 and TRBJ2-7, with D possibly matching TRBD1 (5 bases). This CDR3 is 14 amino acids long. Germline loops: CDR1 MNHNS, CDR2 SASEGT. V lost 3 bases, J lost 6 bases, and 15 bases lay in between. The CDR3 loop is CASSDQGAPIEQYF. Written as DNA, the CDR3 is TGTGCCAGCAGTGACCAGGGTGCGCCGATCGAGCAGTACTTC.